This entry features one T cell receptor (beta chain) sequence. The antigen remains undetermined. The germline gives CDR1 MGHDK, CDR2 SYGVNS. This CDR3 comprises 13 residues. The V end lost 6 bases, the J end lost 5 bases, and 10 bases lay between the germline ends. This specimen comes from a study of shared clonotypes between healthy human individuals. Study background: The study enrolled a couple of women and a few men aged 18 to 49. Researchers assigned three CD4 naive, three CD4 memory, two CD8 naive and one CD8 memory plate to each donor.

Study outcomes and limitations: Only blood samples were collected, and tissue repertoires likely differ.

Some clones are missing from TCRdb's copy, which holds only in-frame ones; the method was immunoSEQ multiplex PCR. The sample has 2 million to 2.5 million clones; approximately 94% are singletons. Adults of Caucasian background living in Nashville, Tennessee made up all donors. Sequencing used naive CD4+ T cells sorted from blood. Subset defined: CD45RA+ positively selected. The sequence was obtained from a man aged 18 to 30 in good health. The gene calls are TRBV25-1 and TRBJ2-2, with D unresolved. CDR3 protein: CASSSTRTGELFF. The CDR3 nucleotides read TGTGCCAGCAGCTCCACTCGAACCGGGGAGCTGTTTTTT.